What follows is one TCR beta chain and its context. This entry comes from a study of CD8+ T cells in alopecia areata. Treatment given: oral pan-JAK inhibitor, 5-10 mg twice daily. The authors extracted RNA and reverse transcribed it into cDNA as the sequencing template. Only in-frame clones appear in the TCRdb table, and some are missing; sequencing was by immunoSEQ multiplex PCR. Of fewer than 200,000 clones listed, approximately 52% were seen once; the top ten hold around 16%. This CDR3 has 13 residues. Germline-derived CDR1 and CDR2 are SNHLY and FYNNEI. The V and J ends lost 4 bases and 7 bases respectively, with 14 bases between them.

This TCR derives from a human donor with alopecia areata. The starting material was CD4+ T cells sorted from blood, obtained at approximately week 56, from a patient treated with tofacitinib. The chain links TRBV2 to TRBJ2-7, with D hard to call. Here the CDR3 reads CASSVTEVREQYF. In DNA, the CDR3 is TGTGCCAGCAGTGTAACAGAGGTGAGAGAGCAGTACTTC.